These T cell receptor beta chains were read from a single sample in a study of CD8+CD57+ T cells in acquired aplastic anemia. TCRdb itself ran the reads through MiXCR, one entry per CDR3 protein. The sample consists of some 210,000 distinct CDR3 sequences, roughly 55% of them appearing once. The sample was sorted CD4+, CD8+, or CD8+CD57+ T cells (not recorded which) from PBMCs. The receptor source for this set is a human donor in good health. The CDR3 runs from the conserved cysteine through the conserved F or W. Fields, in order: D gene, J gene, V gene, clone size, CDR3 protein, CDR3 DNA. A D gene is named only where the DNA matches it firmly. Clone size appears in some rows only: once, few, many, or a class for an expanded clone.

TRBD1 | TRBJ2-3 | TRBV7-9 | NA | CASSTIGQGEDTQYF | TGTGCCAGCAGCACTATAGGACAGGGTGAGGATACGCAGTATTTT
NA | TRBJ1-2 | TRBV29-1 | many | CSVEDVGEYGYTF | TGCAGCGTTGAAGATGTGGGAGAGTATGGCTACACCTTC
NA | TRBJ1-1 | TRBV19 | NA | CASSIGRGGLIGAFF | TGTGCCAGTAGTATTGGCAGGGGCGGACTGATTGGAGCTTTCTTT
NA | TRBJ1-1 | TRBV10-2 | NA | CASSESSGNTEAFF | TGCGCCAGCAGTGAGTCGTCGGGAAACACTGAAGCTTTCTTT
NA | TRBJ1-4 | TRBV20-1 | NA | CSAPGVQAFPATNEKLFF | TGCAGTGCCCCTGGGGTCCAGGCCTTCCCCGCAACTAATGAAAAACTGTTTTTT
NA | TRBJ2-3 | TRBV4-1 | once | CASSQEVDSFIRNTQYF | TGCGCCAGCAGCCAAGAGGTCGACAGTTTCATCAGGAATACGCAGTATTTT
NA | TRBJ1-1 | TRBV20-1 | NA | CSVQENTEAFF | TGCAGTGTGCAAGAGAACACCGAAGCTTTCTTT
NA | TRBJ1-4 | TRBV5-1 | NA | CASSSQPTGRATNEKLFF | TGCGCCAGCAGCTCCCAACCGACAGGACGGGCAACTAATGAAAAACTGTTTTTT
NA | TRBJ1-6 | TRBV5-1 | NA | CASSFNTEPPLHF | TGCGCCAGCAGCTTCAATACGGAGCCACCCCTCCACTTT
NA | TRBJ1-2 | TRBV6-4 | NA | CASSDTYPGHQQDYGYTF | TGTGCCAGCAGTGACACTTATCCGGGACACCAGCAGGACTATGGCTACACCTTC
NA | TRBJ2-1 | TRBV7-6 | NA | CASSVTRGASYNEQFF | TGTGCCAGCAGCGTAACAAGGGGGGCCTCCTACAATGAGCAGTTCTTC
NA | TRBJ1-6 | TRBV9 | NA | CASSVEYYNSPLHF | TGTGCCAGCAGCGTAGAGTACTATAATTCACCCCTCCACTTT
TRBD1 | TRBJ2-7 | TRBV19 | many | CASSIVATGVSYEQYF | TGTGCCAGTAGTATAGTAGCGACAGGGGTCTCCTACGAGCAGTACTTC
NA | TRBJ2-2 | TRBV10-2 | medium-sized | CASSDRDTGELFF | TGCGCCAGCAGTGACAGGGACACCGGGGAGCTGTTTTTT
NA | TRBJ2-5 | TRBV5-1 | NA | CASSFTGFQETQYF | TGTGCCAGCAGCTTCACTGGATTTCAAGAGACCCAGTACTTC
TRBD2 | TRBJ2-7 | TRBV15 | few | CATSTRTSGSYEQYF | TGTGCCACCAGCACCCGGACTAGCGGTTCCTACGAGCAGTACTTC
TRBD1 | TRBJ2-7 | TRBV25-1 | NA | CASSEDLRGQGAYEQYF | TGTGCCAGCAGTGAAGACTTGCGGGGACAGGGGGCATACGAGCAGTACTTC
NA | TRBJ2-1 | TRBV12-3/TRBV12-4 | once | CASSLGTEQFF | TGTGCCAGCAGTTTAGGGACAGAGCAGTTCTTC
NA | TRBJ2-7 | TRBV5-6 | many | CASSLEPSQQGEQYF | TGTGCCAGCAGCTTGGAGCCTAGCCAACAGGGCGAGCAGTACTTC
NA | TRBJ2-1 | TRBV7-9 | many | CASVPPTGTEIVNYNEQFF | TGTGCCAGCGTACCTCCGACCGGGACTGAAATTGTTAATTACAATGAGCAGTTCTTC
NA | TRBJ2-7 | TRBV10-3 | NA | CATRGAGTGEQYF | TGCGCCACCCGGGGGGCAGGGACAGGCGAGCAGTACTTC
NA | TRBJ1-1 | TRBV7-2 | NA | CASSLDPGNTEAFF | TGTGCCAGCAGCTTAGATCCAGGGAACACTGAAGCTTTCTTT
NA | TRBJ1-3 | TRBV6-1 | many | CASSVTSAEGGNTIYF | TGTGCCAGCAGTGTAACGTCAGCGGAAGGTGGAAACACCATATATTTT
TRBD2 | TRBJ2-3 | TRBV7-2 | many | CASSPWTSNTDTQYF | TGTGCCAGCAGCCCATGGACTAGCAACACAGATACGCAGTATTTT
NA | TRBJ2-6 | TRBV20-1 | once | CSARERWANVLTF | TGCAGTGCTAGAGAGAGATGGGCCAACGTCCTGACTTTC
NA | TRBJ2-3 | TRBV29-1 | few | CSVVWLARFTQYF | TGCAGCGTTGTTTGGCTAGCGAGGTTTACGCAGTATTTT
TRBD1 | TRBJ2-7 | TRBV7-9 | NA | CASTITGTVDEQYF | TGTGCCAGCACCATAACCGGGACAGTTGACGAGCAGTACTTC
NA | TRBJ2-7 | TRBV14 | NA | CASGGRYEQYF | TGTGCCAGCGGGGGGCGGTACGAGCAGTACTTC
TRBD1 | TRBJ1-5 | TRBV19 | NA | CATSRTGINQPQHF | TGTGCCACCAGCCGGACAGGGATCAATCAGCCCCAGCATTTT
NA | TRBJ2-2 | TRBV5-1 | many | CASSFPGSSGELFF | TGCGCCAGCAGCTTCCCGGGATCATCCGGGGAGCTGTTTTTT
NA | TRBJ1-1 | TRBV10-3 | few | CASLRGGGYNTEAFF | TGTGCCAGCCTACGCGGGGGCGGATATAACACTGAAGCTTTCTTT
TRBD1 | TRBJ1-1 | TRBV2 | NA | CASGTGANTEAFF | TGTGCCTCCGGGACAGGGGCGAACACTGAAGCTTTCTTT
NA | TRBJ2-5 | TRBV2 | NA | CASGARGPETQYF | TGTGCCAGCGGGGCCAGGGGCCCAGAGACCCAGTACTTC
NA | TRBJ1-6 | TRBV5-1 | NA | CASSSAGEPSPLHF | TGTGCCAGCAGCTCTGCTGGGGAACCTTCACCCCTCCACTTT
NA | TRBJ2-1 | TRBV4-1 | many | CASSQDSWGNDQQFF | TGCGCCAGCAGCCAAGATTCGTGGGGAAACGACCAGCAGTTCTTC
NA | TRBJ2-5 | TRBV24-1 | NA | CATSDPAGAQETQYF | TGTGCCACCAGTGACCCCGCGGGGGCCCAAGAGACCCAGTACTTC
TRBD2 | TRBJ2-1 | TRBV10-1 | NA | CASSVAGLAGVLWNEQFF | TGCGCCAGCAGCGTCGCGGGACTAGCGGGGGTCCTGTGGAATGAGCAGTTCTTC
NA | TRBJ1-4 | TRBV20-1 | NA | CSADLYEKLFF | TGCAGTGCGGACTTATACGAAAAACTGTTTTTT
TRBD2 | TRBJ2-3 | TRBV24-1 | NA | CATTSGEHNEQYF | TGTGCCACGACTAGCGGAGAACACAATGAGCAGTATTTT
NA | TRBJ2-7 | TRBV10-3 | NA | CAIGDSLYEQCF | TGTGCCATCGGGGACTCACTCTACGAGCAGTGCTTC
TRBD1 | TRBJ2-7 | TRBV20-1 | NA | CSAGRTGSSYEQYF | TGCAGTGCCGGGCGGACAGGGAGCTCCTACGAGCAGTACTTC
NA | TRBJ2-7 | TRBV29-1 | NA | CSLDASYEQYF | TGCAGCTTAGACGCCTCCTACGAGCAGTACTTC
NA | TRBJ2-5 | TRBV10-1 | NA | CASGECSQETQYF | TGCGCCAGCGGTGAGTGTTCGCAAGAGACCCAGTACTTC
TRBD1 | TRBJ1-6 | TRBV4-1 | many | CASSQEGQGFSPLHF | TGCGCCAGCAGCCAAGAGGGACAGGGGTTTTCACCCCTCCACTTT
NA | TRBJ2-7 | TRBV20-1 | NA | CSADGNSYEQYF | TGCAGTGCGGACGGAAACTCCTACGAGCAGTACTTC
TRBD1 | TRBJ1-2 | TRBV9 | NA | CASSGQGLLSYGYTF | TGTGCCAGCAGCGGACAGGGGCTCCTAAGCTATGGCTACACCTTC
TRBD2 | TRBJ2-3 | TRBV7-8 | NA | CASSGLAGTDTQYF | TGTGCCAGCAGCGGACTAGCGGGCACAGATACGCAGTATTTT
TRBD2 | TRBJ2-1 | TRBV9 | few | CASSVEGSGSNEQFF | TGTGCCAGCAGCGTAGAGGGTAGCGGGAGTAATGAGCAGTTCTTC